Following are 30 T cell receptor beta chains from one sample sequenced in a study of T cell clonality in common variable immunodeficiency. General study points: Common variable immunodeficiency TCR beta sequences reportedly had fewer deletions and N-nucleotide insertions.

Their antigens remain unidentified. Data came from immunoSEQ multiplex PCR; TCRdb stores just in-frame clones and leaves some out. The sample is made up of around 24,000 clones, none counted only once. Input material: peripheral blood mononuclear cells. The receptors were gathered from a human donor with common variable immunodeficiency.

This clone was observed a handful of times. From the germline J gene comes the end of the CDR3, since the read stops 3 residues before it. The gene calls are TRBV7-2 and TRBJ2-1; D is unresolved. V dropped 1 base and J dropped 7 bases, with 11 bases sitting between them. Germline lookup yields CDR1 SGHTA and CDR2 FQGNSA. CDR3 length equals 14 residues. The CDR3 DNA, read in part, is TGTGCCAGCAGCTTAGACGGGTCGCGAAATGAG. It yields the protein CASSLDGSRNE. From start to end, the CDR3 is CASSLDGSRNEQFF. Supplemented by reference TRBV7-2 and TRBJ2-1, the full variable domain reads GAGVSQSPSNKVTEKGKDVELRCDPISGHTALYWYRQSLGQGLEFLIYFQGNSAPDKSGLPSDRFSAERTGGSVSTLTIQRTQQEDSAVYLCASSLDGSRNEQFFGPGTRLTVL.

This clone was detected a few times. The missing CDR3 end, 3 residues past where the read stops, is filled in from the germline J gene. The genes are TRBV19 and TRBJ1-6; D possibly corresponds to TRBD1 (6 bases). The CDR3 totals 14 residues. Germline CDR1 and CDR2: LNHDA and SQIVND (reference sequence). The V end was cut by 5 bases, the J end by 10 bases, with 15 bases between. The CDR3 sequence is CASSPQGSKSPLHF. The CDR3 bases that were read are TGTGCCAGTAGTCCACAGGGAAGCAAGTCACCC. The full variable domain, its missing parts supplied by reference TRBV19 and TRBJ1-6, is DGGITQSPKYLFRKEGQNVTLSCEQNLNHDAMYWYRQDPGQGLRLIYYSQIVNDFQKGDIAEGYSVSREKKESFPLTVTSAQKNPTAFYLCASSPQGSKSPLHFGNGTRLTVT.

This clone was found many times. The read ends 3 residues early relative to the CDR3; the germline J gene fills the gap. The chain combines TRBV29-1 with TRBJ1-1; perhaps TRBD1 as D (6 bases). Per germline, CDR1 SQVTM and CDR2 ANQGSEA. The V gene lost 6 bases and the J gene lost 1 base, with 12 bases spanning the gap. CDR3 size: 13 residues. The CDR3 DNA, read in part, is TGCAGCGTAGAACAAGGGGGGAACACTGAA. It codes for CSVEQGGNTE. The whole CDR3 protein is CSVEQGGNTEAFF.

Of note for this clone: The read ends 3 residues early relative to the CDR3; the germline J gene fills the gap. V usage is TRBV5-1 and J usage is TRBJ1-4; 7 nucleotides line up with TRBD1. CDR3 length: 18 amino acids. The V gene end was trimmed by 0 bases and the J gene end by 1 base; junction bases not matched to a gene: 9. Germline CDR1 SGHRS, CDR2 YFSETQ. The CDR3 DNA, read in part, is TGCGCCAGCAGCTTGGTTCTGGGGGCAGGGGGAACTAATGAAAAA. The encoded protein is CASSLVLGAGGTNEK. From start to end, the CDR3 is CASSLVLGAGGTNEKLFF.

For this clone: The CDR3 extends 3 residues past the end of the read, so its final part is completed from the germline J gene. The chain uses TRBV11-2 and TRBJ2-7; a weak D match, TRBD1 (6 bases). Per germline, CDR1 SGHAT and CDR2 FQNNGV. The CDR3 has 15 residues. The V and J ends lost 3 bases and 2 bases respectively, with 14 bases between them. Incomplete CDR3 DNA: TGTGCCAGCAGCTTCTGGGACACCGGCCCCTACGAG. Its translation is CASSFWDTGPYE. The whole CDR3 sequence is CASSFWDTGPYEQYF.

The table lists this clone with a few counts. The read halts 3 residues ahead of the CDR3 end, with the missing end drawn from the germline J gene. This chain joins TRBV2 and TRBJ1-1, with D possibly being TRBD1 (5 bases). The CDR3 is 14 amino acids. Trimming stripped 8 bases from V and 0 bases from J, with 13 bases between. Germline CDR1 SNHLY, CDR2 FYNNEI. The sequenced part of the CDR3 DNA is TGTGCCAGCGGTACAGGACGACTGAACACTGAA. Amino acids: CASGTGRLNTE. The CDR3, in full, reads CASGTGRLNTEAFF.

This clone was picked up many times. The CDR3 end is not reached by the read, which stops 3 residues before it; the germline J gene fills it in. J is TRBJ2-5 and V is TRBV5-6; D is ambiguous. Trimming removed 0 bases from V and 1 base from J, with 4 bases in between. There are 13 residues in the CDR3. Germline V gene data show CDR1 as SGHDT and CDR2 as YYEEEE. Partial CDR3 DNA: TGTGCCAGCAGCTTGGGGCCCCAAGAGACC. Translated: CASSLGPQET. The CDR3 as a whole reads CASSLGPQETQYF. Variable domain in full (rest from reference TRBV5-6 and TRBJ2-5): DAGVTQSPTHLIKTRGQQVTLRCSPKSGHDTVSWYQQALGQGPQFIFQYYEEEERQRGNFPDRFSGHQFPNYSSELNVNALLLGDSALYLCASSLGPQETQYFGPGTRLLVL.

This clone was detected many times. CDR3 amino acids: CASSLKRVTSGGPQRTQYF. The part of the CDR3 DNA that was read is TGTGCCAGCAGCTTAAAACGAGTCACTAGCGGGGGGCCACAGCGGACC. V is TRBV7-3 and J is TRBJ2-5; TRBD2 agrees at 12 bases. The observed sequence ends 3 residues before the CDR3 terminus, with the missing tail filled in from the germline J gene. The CDR3 consists of 19 residues. J lost 7 bases, V lost 1 base, and 16 bases had no gene match. Germline V CDR1 and CDR2: SGHTA, FQGTGA.

This clone has only a few counts. The read terminates 3 residues before the CDR3 end, so the remaining end is supplied by the germline J gene. This sequence joins TRBV19 and TRBJ1-6; 8 bases align to TRBD1. V shed 6 bases and J 10 bases; nucleotides not matched to a gene: 8. This CDR3 comprises 14 residues. Germline CDR1 and CDR2: LNHDA and SQIVND (reference sequence). Partial CDR3 DNA: TGTGCCAGTAGCCATACAGGGGGGAGGTCACCC. It codes for CASSHTGGRSP. The whole CDR3 reads CASSHTGGRSPLHF.

This clone was recorded at least ten times. The CDR3 goes on 3 residues after the read ends, and that part is filled in from the germline J gene. The gene calls are TRBV6-2 or TRBV6-3 and TRBJ2-5; the match to TRBD2 covers 9 bases. The CDR3 is 16 residues long. V lost 6 bases to trimming and J lost 4 bases; unmatched junction nucleotides: 12. Germline CDR1 is MNHEY and CDR2 is SVGEGT. The CDR3 here is CASSQGRLAARETQYF. The covered CDR3 bases are TGTGCCAGCAGCCAAGGACGACTAGCGGCTCGAGAGACC.

This clone was detected many times. The CDR3 extends 3 residues past the end of the read, so its final part is completed from the germline J gene. V usage is TRBV5-3 and J usage is TRBJ2-1; TRBD2 is a possible D gene (5 bases). TRBV5-3 is an open reading frame, and its role is uncertain. The CDR3 runs 16 residues. Trimming pared 0 bases from V and 0 bases from J, leaving 10 bases between. The CDR3 sequence: CARSLDGDSSYNEQFF. The sequenced part of the CDR3 DNA is TGTGCCAGAAGCTTGGACGGGGATAGCTCCTACAATGAG.

Points on this clone: The read finishes 3 residues shy of the CDR3 end, and the germline J gene is used to complete it. V gene TRBV7-6 combines with J gene TRBJ2-1; 9 nucleotides match TRBD2. The germline CDR1 and CDR2 sequences are SGHVS and FNYEAQ. With V trimmed by 2 bases and J by 0 bases, 8 bases remained unmatched. CDR3 length equals 18 residues. The CDR3: CASSLMPSGVVSYNEQFF. The CDR3 DNA, read in part, is TGTGCCAGCAGCTTAATGCCTAGCGGGGTTGTCTCCTACAATGAG.

As regards this clone: The DNA ends 3 residues before the CDR3 does, and the rest of the CDR3 is filled in from the germline J gene. V gene TRBV5-6 combines with J gene TRBJ2-5; D uncertain. Germline CDR1 reads SGHDT; CDR2 reads YYEEEE. The CDR3 length is 15 residues. The V and J ends lost 0 bases and 0 bases respectively, with 9 bases between them. CDR3 protein: CASSLGDKYQETQYF. The part of the CDR3 DNA that was read is TGTGCCAGCAGCTTGGGAGACAAGTACCAAGAGACC.

This clone was counted ten times or more. The CDR3 end lies 3 residues beyond the end of the read and is filled in from the germline J gene. The chain joins TRBV18 to TRBJ2-7; 12 bases align to TRBD1. The V segment lost 2 bases and the J segment 4 bases; nucleotides outside the gene matches: 3. Germline V CDR1 and CDR2: KGHSH, LQKENI. The CDR3 extends over 15 amino acids. The part of the CDR3 DNA that was read is TGTGCCAGCTCACCAGGGACAGGGGGCGGGTACGAG. Amino acid sequence: CASSPGTGGGYE. The whole CDR3 protein reads CASSPGTGGGYEQYF.

This clone was detected a few times. From the germline J gene comes the end of the CDR3, since the read stops 3 residues before it. Other nucleotide sequences in the sample specify the same CDR3. The chain combines TRBV18 with TRBJ2-7, with TRBD1 matching over 7 bases. Germline V CDR1 and CDR2: KGHSH, LQKENI. The V segment lost 8 bases and the J segment 4 bases; nucleotides outside the gene matches: 8. The length of the CDR3 is 13 residues. The CDR3 loop is CASKPKGAYEQYF. CDR3 bases read: TGTGCCAGCAAACCAAAGGGGGCATACGAG.

Points on this clone: The CDR3 is cut off 3 residues early in the read; its end comes from the germline J gene. This chain joins TRBV7-6 and TRBJ2-2; no clear D. The CDR3 spans 13 residues. The V end was cut by 8 bases, the J end by 0 bases, with 7 bases between. Looked up from germline, CDR1 is SGHVS and CDR2 is FNYEAQ. CDR3 region: CASQRANTGELFF. The CDR3 DNA, read in part, is TGTGCCAGCCAGCGAGCGAACACCGGGGAG.

In its sample, this clone was seen many times. CDR3 bases read: TGCGCCAGCAGTGAGTCGACAGGGGGCGACTCCTACGAG. Its protein is CASSESTGGDSYE. The whole CDR3 sequence is CASSESTGGDSYEQYF. The chain couples TRBV10-1 to TRBJ2-7; 10 nucleotides agree with TRBD1. The read falls 3 residues short of the CDR3 end, and the missing part is taken from the germline J gene. Per germline, CDR1 WNHNN and CDR2 SYGVQD (reference sequence). The ends lost 0 bases at V and 0 bases at J; junction bases unmatched: 2. The length of the CDR3 is 16 residues.

This clone was detected ten times or more. The CDR3 end falls 3 residues outside the read, so it is completed with the germline J gene. The V call is TRBV5-6, the J call TRBJ2-3; 7 bases are a match to TRBD2. This CDR3 is 13 amino acids long. Germline lookup yields CDR1 SGHDT and CDR2 YYEEEE. The ends lost 3 bases at V and 7 bases at J; junction bases unmatched: 5. Partial CDR3 DNA: TGTGCCAGCAGCTCGAAGCGGGGCTATACG. Amino acids: CASSSKRGYT. The CDR3 in full is CASSSKRGYTQYF.

This clone has ten or more counts. The read ends 3 residues shy of where the CDR3 ends; the end is completed using the germline J gene. V usage is TRBV19 and J usage is TRBJ1-6; no clear D gene. Between the trimmed V and J ends, which lost 9 bases and 5 bases, there was a span of 14 bases. CDR1 and CDR2 from the germline V gene are LNHDA and SQIVND (reference sequence). The CDR3 is 14 amino acids. CDR3 loop: CASNPTINNSPLHF. The DNA read from the CDR3 is TGTGCCAGCAATCCGACAATAAATAATTCACCC. The entire variable domain, with the rest obtained from reference TRBV19 and TRBJ1-6, is as follows: DGGITQSPKYLFRKEGQNVTLSCEQNLNHDAMYWYRQDPGQGLRLIYYSQIVNDFQKGDIAEGYSVSREKKESFPLTVTSAQKNPTAFYLCASNPTINNSPLHFGNGTRLTVT.

Many counts were recorded for this clone. From the germline J gene comes the end of the CDR3, since the read stops 3 residues before it. The chain uses TRBV18 and TRBJ2-7; no clear D. The V gene lost 2 bases and the J gene lost 1 base, with 12 bases spanning the gap. The CDR3 is 15 amino acids. Germline V gene data show CDR1 as KGHSH and CDR2 as LQKENI. The sequenced CDR3 bases are TGTGCCAGCTCACCAAGTCCGCAGTCTTCCTACGAG. The encoded protein is CASSPSPQSSYE. The whole CDR3 protein reads CASSPSPQSSYEQYF.

This clone has more than one count but fewer than ten. Sequencing ends 3 residues short of the CDR3 end; the germline J gene provides the rest. The same CDR3 can be traced to other DNA sequences in this sample. The chain couples TRBV7-7 to TRBJ2-1, with D perhaps matching TRBD1 (5 bases). This CDR3 has 13 residues. The V gene's germline CDR1 is SSHAT and CDR2 FNYEAQ (reference sequence). Trimming left V 5 bases short and J 9 bases short, with 14 bases between. The CDR3 reads CASSQGEVSEQFF. CDR3 bases read: TGTGCCAGCAGCCAGGGCGAAGTTAGTGAG.

This clone was observed a handful of times. Read sequence stops 3 residues before the CDR3 end, and the germline J gene provides the missing end. This sequence joins TRBV5-1 and TRBJ2-1; 8 bases agree with TRBD2. J lost 1 base, V lost 5 bases, and 5 bases had no gene match. This CDR3 contains 15 residues. Germline V gene sequence: CDR1 SGHRS, CDR2 YFSETQ. The sequenced CDR3 bases are TGCGCCAGCAGTCGTAGCGGGACATCCTACAATGAG. Protein sequence: CASSRSGTSYNE. The whole CDR3 region reads CASSRSGTSYNEQFF.

The sample holds a few counts of this clone. The CDR3 goes on 3 residues after the read ends, and that part is filled in from the germline J gene. The V call is TRBV7-8, the J call TRBJ2-7; the match to TRBD1 covers 7 bases. Germline lookup yields CDR1 SGHVS and CDR2 FQNEAQ. V shed 5 bases, J shed 0 bases, and the junction held 4 bases outside the gene matches. This CDR3 contains 14 residues. This chain's CDR3 is CASSPRGPSYEQYF. CDR3 DNA (partial): TGTGCCAGCAGCCCGAGGGGGCCCTCCTACGAG.

This clone was counted many times. The read falls 3 residues short of the CDR3 end, and the missing part is taken from the germline J gene. This chain joins TRBV7-8 and TRBJ2-2; possibly TRBD2 for D (6 bases). Germline CDR1 SGHVS, CDR2 FQNEAQ. V lost 5 bases, J lost 6 bases, and 22 bases lay in between. The CDR3 sequence is 17 residues long. CDR3 DNA (partial): TGTGCCAGCAGCCGCCAGGAGCCGCGTTCGGGGGCCGGGGAG. This encodes CASSRQEPRSGAGE. The CDR3 as a whole reads CASSRQEPRSGAGELFF.

This clone occurred many times. The read comes to an end 3 residues before the CDR3 does, leaving the germline J gene to fill in the end. The chain is built from TRBV30 and TRBJ2-5, with TRBD1 matching over 8 bases. Trimming cost V 0 bases and J 6 bases; bases outside gene matches: 6. Germline lookup yields CDR1 GTSNPN and CDR2 SVGIG (reference sequence). This CDR3 has 14 amino acids. CDR3 in amino acids: CAWSVQGAGKTQYF. CDR3 bases read: TGTGCCTGGAGTGTCCAGGGGGCTGGGAAGACC.

Details on this clone: The CDR3 extends 3 residues past the end of the read, so its final part is completed from the germline J gene. This rearrangement joins TRBV6-2 or TRBV6-3 to TRBJ1-5, with TRBD1 as a possible D gene (5 bases). CDR1 MNHEY and CDR2 SVGEGT come from the germline V gene. This CDR3 has 16 residues. Deletions cut 6 bases from V and 7 bases from J, with 22 bases between. Partial CDR3 DNA: TGTGCCAGCAGCGCGAGGGGCCGAGGGAACAAGCAGCCC. Residues: CASSARGRGNKQP. The CDR3 in full is CASSARGRGNKQPQHF.

This clone was seen at least ten times. The sequenced fragment ends 3 residues before the CDR3 boundary, so the rest is inferred from the germline J gene. The genes are TRBV6-1 and TRBJ2-2; 11 nucleotides line up with TRBD2. V shed 0 bases, J shed 4 bases, and the junction held 7 bases outside the gene matches. Germline CDR1 is MNHNS and CDR2 is SASEGT. This CDR3 has 18 residues. CDR3 DNA, as far as it was read: TGTGCCAGCAGTGAAGCGGGCTTACTAGCGGGGGCCACCGGGGAG. Protein: CASSEAGLLAGATGE. The complete CDR3 reads CASSEAGLLAGATGELFF.

This clone was counted ten times or more. Read coverage stops 3 residues before the CDR3 terminus; the germline J gene supplies the remainder. V and J are TRBV19 and TRBJ2-7; 9 bases are a match to TRBD1. Germline CDR1 and CDR2: LNHDA and SQIVND (reference sequence). V gave up 7 bases and J gave up 6 bases; unmatched junction bases: 13. The CDR3 length is 15 residues. The CDR3 DNA, read in part, is TGTGCCAGTAACCCGGGACAGGGAAGTTCCGGCGAG. Translation: CASNPGQGSSGE. In full, the CDR3 is CASNPGQGSSGEQYF.

Turning to this clone: The missing CDR3 end, 3 residues past where the read stops, is filled in from the germline J gene. V and J are TRBV19 and TRBJ1-2, with TRBD1 matching over 8 bases. Losses at the gene ends were 5 bases for V and 4 bases for J; bases not matched to a gene: 18. Germline CDR1 is LNHDA and CDR2 is SQIVND (reference sequence). The CDR3 loop spans 18 amino acids. The CDR3 here is CASSAKGQGATSIYGYTF. The sequenced CDR3 bases are TGTGCCAGTAGTGCAAAAGGACAGGGTGCTACGTCTATCTATGGC.

This clone was detected many times. The CDR3 goes on 3 residues after the read ends, and that part is filled in from the germline J gene. The chain is built from TRBV18 and TRBJ2-7, with a tentative D call TRBD1 (6 bases). Germline V gene sequence: CDR1 KGHSH, CDR2 LQKENI. Trimming took 4 bases from V and 3 from J, leaving 19 bases between them. The CDR3 extends over 16 amino acids. The sequenced CDR3 bases are TGTGCCAGCTCACTTATACCGGGACAAGACGGCTACGAG. It encodes CASSLIPGQDGYE. The complete CDR3 sequence is CASSLIPGQDGYEQYF.